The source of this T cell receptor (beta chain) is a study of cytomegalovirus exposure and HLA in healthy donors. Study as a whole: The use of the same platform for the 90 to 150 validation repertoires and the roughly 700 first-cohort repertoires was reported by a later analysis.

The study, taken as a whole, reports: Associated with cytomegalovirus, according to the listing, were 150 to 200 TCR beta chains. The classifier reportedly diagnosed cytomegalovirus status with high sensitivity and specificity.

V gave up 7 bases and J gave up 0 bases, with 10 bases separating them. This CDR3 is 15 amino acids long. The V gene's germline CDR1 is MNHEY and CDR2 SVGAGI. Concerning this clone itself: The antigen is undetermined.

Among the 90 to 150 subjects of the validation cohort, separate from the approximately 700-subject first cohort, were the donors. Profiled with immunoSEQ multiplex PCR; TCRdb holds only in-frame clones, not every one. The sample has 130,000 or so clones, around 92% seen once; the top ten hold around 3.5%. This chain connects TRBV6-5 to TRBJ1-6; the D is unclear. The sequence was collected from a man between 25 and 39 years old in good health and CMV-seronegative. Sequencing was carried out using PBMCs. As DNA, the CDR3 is TGTGCCAGCATGAGGGATAGCTCCTATAATTCACCCCTCCACTTT. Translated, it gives CASMRDSSYNSPLHF.